Listed below are T cell receptor beta chains from one sample, sequenced in a study of T cell repertoires in cytomegalovirus infection. No antigen has been assigned to these receptors. TCRdb independently ran MiXCR on the reads; one entry per CDR3 protein. The sample gives 40,000 to 55,000 distinct CDR3 sequences, 21% of which show up once; around 90% is in the top ten. Material: CD8+ T cells from cultured PBMCs, obtained from culture after CMV antigen stimulation. The receptors derive from a human donor in good health (CMV status not recorded). Some clones in this sample may be carry-over from other donors' samples. CDR3s include the opening cysteine and the closing phenylalanine or tryptophan. Each record gives: D gene, clone size, J gene, V gene, CDR3 protein, CDR3 DNA. D genes are given only for firm matches. Clone sizes are given selectively: once, few, many, or a class where the clone is expanded.

.,.,TRBJ2-7,TRBV27,CASSSPGSGDEQYF,TGTGCCAGCAGTTCCCCCGGGTCGGGGGACGAGCAGTACTTC
TRBD2,.,TRBJ2-6,TRBV7-3,CASSLRPLWKREGNGGANVLTF,TGTGCCAGCAGCTTAAGGCCCTTGTGGAAGCGGGAGGGGAATGGTGGGGCCAACGTCCTGACTTTC
TRBD1,few,TRBJ2-3,TRBV7-2,CASSSPLRTGGDTQYF,TGTGCCAGCAGCTCCCCTTTGAGGACAGGGGGCGATACGCAGTATTTT
TRBD2,.,TRBJ2-1,TRBV2,CASGSGGYNEQFF,TGTGCCAGCGGTAGCGGGGGGTACAATGAGCAGTTCTTC
.,.,TRBJ2-7,TRBV7-2,CASSLAQVDYEQYF,TGTGCCAGCAGCTTAGCTCAGGTAGACTACGAGCAGTACTTC
.,few,TRBJ2-7,TRBV7-9,CASSPGAGDEQYF,TGTGCCAGCAGCCCGGGGGCGGGGGACGAGCAGTACTTC
.,few,TRBJ1-4,TRBV6-6,CASSYGAGPATNEKLFF,TGTGCCAGCAGTTACGGGGCAGGGCCTGCAACTAATGAAAAACTGTTTTTT
.,.,TRBJ1-4,TRBV27,CDSSFRGGIELFF,TGTGACAGCAGTTTTCGAGGGGGGATCGAACTGTTTTTT
.,few,TRBJ2-5,TRBV2,CASSGLEETQYF,TGTGCCAGCAGTGGTCTGGAAGAGACCCAGTACTTC
TRBD2,.,TRBJ2-3,TRBV20-1,CSARRGLAGGLTDTQYF,TGCAGTGCTCGAAGGGGACTAGCGGGAGGCCTCACAGATACGCAGTATTTT
.,many,TRBJ1-2,TRBV6-5,CASKSTGFYGYTF,TGTGCCAGCAAATCGACGGGTTTTTATGGCTACACCTTC
.,.,TRBJ2-6,TRBV6-2/TRBV6-3,CAILESPSGANVLTF,TGTGCCATTTTGGAGAGTCCCTCTGGGGCCAACGTCCTGACTTTC
TRBD2,.,TRBJ2-7,TRBV7-6,CASSQGTGRAYEQYF,TGTGCCAGCAGTCAGGGGACCGGGAGGGCCTACGAGCAGTACTTC
TRBD1,many,TRBJ2-5,TRBV7-6,CASSLTGGQETQYF,TGTGCCAGCAGCTTAACAGGGGGTCAAGAGACCCAGTACTTC
.,few,TRBJ2-5,TRBV6-1,CASRPTEYQETQYF,TGTGCCAGCAGACCCACTGAGTACCAAGAGACCCAGTACTTC
TRBD2,.,TRBJ2-7,TRBV7-8,CASSLDPGGYEQYF,TGTGCCAGCAGCTTAGACCCGGGGGGCTACGAGCAGTACTTC
.,.,TRBJ1-1,TRBV19,CASSRKGSNTEAFF,TGTGCCAGTAGTCGCAAAGGGTCGAACACTGAAGCTTTCTTT
.,.,TRBJ2-7,TRBV7-2,CASSLGGVPIDEQYF,TGTGCCAGCAGCTTAGGGGGTGTTCCCATCGACGAGCAGTACTTC
TRBD1,few,TRBJ1-4,TRBV5-4,CASSRRDSFNEKLFF,TGTGCCAGCAGCCGACGGGACAGTTTTAATGAAAAACTGTTTTTT
TRBD1,.,TRBJ2-7,TRBV7-9,CASSATGGAQYF,TGTGCCAGCAGCGCAACAGGGGGCGCGCAGTACTTC
.,few,TRBJ2-7,TRBV7-8,CASSLGRSVWEQYF,TGTGCCAGCAGCTTAGGCAGGTCCGTCTGGGAGCAGTACTTC
.,few,TRBJ2-1,TRBV7-3,CASSLSAGAGNEQFF,TGTGCCAGCAGCTTAAGTGCGGGGGCGGGTAATGAGCAGTTCTTC
.,.,TRBJ2-7,TRBV7-2,CASSWYLSGAYEQYF,TGTGCCAGCAGCTGGTACCTCTCCGGGGCTTACGAGCAGTACTTC
.,.,TRBJ1-1,TRBV5-6,CASSSDGRNTEAFF,TGTGCCAGCAGCTCGGACGGACGGAACACTGAAGCTTTCTTT
.,.,TRBJ2-7,TRBV7-9,CASSLLGSTYEQYF,TGTGCCAGCAGCTTACTCGGGAGCACCTACGAGCAGTACTTC
.,few,TRBJ2-3,TRBV7-2,CASSLSQQEADTQYF,TGTGCCAGCAGCTTGTCTCAGCAGGAGGCAGATACGCAGTATTTT
TRBD2,.,TRBJ2-3,TRBV18,CASSPPLAGALTDTQYF,TGTGCCAGCTCACCACCCTTGGCGGGAGCGTTAACAGATACGCAGTATTTT
.,.,TRBJ1-5,TRBV7-9,CASSDLGQPQHF,TGTGCCAGCAGCGACTTGGGGCAGCCCCAGCATTTT
TRBD2,.,TRBJ2-1,TRBV7-9,CASSPRGGRSYNEQFF,TGTGCCAGCAGCCCACGCGGGGGGCGCTCCTACAATGAGCAGTTCTTC
.,few,TRBJ2-7,TRBV6-2/TRBV6-3,CASFGTAGIYEQYF,TGTGCCAGCTTTGGGACTGCAGGAATCTACGAGCAGTACTTC
.,.,TRBJ1-2,TRBV5-5,CASNPTGRWGSAVYGYTF,TGTGCCAGCAACCCGACGGGCAGATGGGGCTCCGCTGTATATGGCTACACCTTC
.,few,TRBJ2-7,TRBV30,CAWSVGRGYEQYF,TGTGCCTGGAGTGTAGGACGAGGCTACGAGCAGTACTTC
TRBD1,.,TRBJ1-1,TRBV6-1,CASSEGKQGYARGFDTEAFF,TGTGCCAGCAGTGAAGGCAAACAGGGGTACGCGCGAGGTTTCGACACTGAAGCTTTCTTT
.,.,TRBJ2-7,TRBV7-6,CASSSAAALSYEQYF,TGTGCCAGCAGCTCAGCGGCTGCCCTCTCCTACGAGCAGTACTTC
.,.,TRBJ2-2,TRBV7-2,CASSLNGAARGTGELFF,TGTGCCAGCAGCTTAAACGGAGCGGCACGGGGCACCGGGGAGCTGTTTTTT
.,many,TRBJ1-1,TRBV7-9,CASSFVEGLTEAFF,TGTGCCAGCAGCTTCGTGGAGGGTTTAACTGAAGCTTTCTTT
.,.,TRBJ2-2,TRBV11-2,CASTNRGAGELFF,TGTGCCAGCACCAATAGGGGAGCCGGGGAGCTGTTTTTT
.,.,TRBJ2-5,TRBV27,CASSFSGWETQYF,TGTGCCAGCAGTTTCTCGGGGTGGGAGACCCAGTACTTC
.,.,TRBJ1-1,TRBV7-6,CTSSIIQGFPEAFF,TGTACCAGCAGCATCATCCAGGGTTTCCCTGAAGCTTTCTTT
.,.,TRBJ2-1,TRBV7-6,CASSQGDGYNEQFF,TGTGCCAGCAGCCAAGGTGACGGCTACAATGAGCAGTTCTTC
TRBD1,few,TRBJ2-3,TRBV7-6,CASSWTGGGTDTQYF,TGTGCCAGCAGCTGGACAGGGGGCGGCACAGATACGCAGTATTTT
TRBD2,few,TRBJ2-7,TRBV7-2,CASSNSGSVYEQYF,TGTGCCAGCAGCAATAGCGGGAGTGTCTACGAGCAGTACTTC
TRBD2,.,TRBJ2-2,TRBV4-3,CASSQDGGRQGELFF,TGCGCCAGCAGCCAAGACGGCGGGAGACAAGGGGAGCTGTTTTTT
.,few,TRBJ2-5,TRBV7-9,CASSSHRVSEETQYF,TGTGCCAGCAGCTCGCACAGGGTTTCCGAAGAGACCCAGTACTTC
.,.,TRBJ2-7,TRBV29-1,CSVGYKIGAEQYF,TGCAGCGTTGGGTATAAGATCGGCGCTGAGCAGTACTTC
.,.,TRBJ2-1,TRBV7-6,CASSFTEGNEQFF,TGTGCCAGCAGCTTTACGGAGGGCAATGAGCAGTTCTTC
.,.,TRBJ2-7,TRBV11-1,CASSQTGRFGPYEQYF,TGTGCCAGCAGCCAGACAGGGAGGTTTGGACCCTACGAGCAGTACTTC
TRBD1,.,TRBJ2-3,TRBV9,CASTLGDSYSDTQYF,TGTGCCAGCACCCTGGGGGACAGCTACTCAGATACGCAGTATTTT
.,.,TRBJ1-1,TRBV29-1,CSNTRAGFAEAFF,TGCAGTAACACCCGGGCAGGGTTTGCTGAAGCTTTCTTT
.,few,TRBJ2-3,TRBV12-3/TRBV12-4,CASSLKMGPDTQYF,TGTGCCAGCAGTTTAAAAATGGGGCCAGATACGCAGTATTTT
.,.,TRBJ2-1,TRBV7-8,CASSLVQHEQFF,TGTGCCAGCAGCTTAGTTCAGCATGAGCAGTTCTTC
.,.,TRBJ2-5,TRBV7-2,CASSWTQETQYF,TGTGCCAGCAGCTGGACCCAAGAGACCCAGTACTTC